This T cell receptor beta chain is from a study of cytomegalovirus exposure and HLA in healthy donors. PCR amplification relied on 60 Vbeta primers (plus 13 Jbeta primers). Clones were sequenced by immunoSEQ multiplex PCR, and TCRdb holds only the in-frame ones, with some missing. The sample comprises under 200,000 clones, approximately 75% of which are singletons, and 1.5% to 2% rests with the top ten. CDR3 length: 14 amino acids. Trimming shortened V by 3 bases and J by 1 base, and 10 bases separated the two germline ends. CDR1 is SGHRS, CDR2 YFSETQ, per germline. The rearrangement links TRBV5-1 to TRBJ2-5; D gene uncertain. The clonotype was recovered from a woman younger than 30 in good health and CMV-seronegative. Input material: PBMCs. The CDR3 loop reads CASSSGTAQETQYF. In DNA form, the CDR3 reads TGCGCCAGCAGCTCTGGTACAGCCCAAGAGACCCAGTACTTC.